This T cell receptor beta chain is drawn from a study of patients and donors after allogeneic stem cell transplantation. TCRdb independently ran MiXCR on the RT-PCR reads; one entry per CDR3 protein. The sample holds 190,000 or so distinct CDR3 sequences, around two fifths seen once. V was trimmed by 2 bases and J by 0 bases, leaving 17 bases between them. CDR1 SGHRS and CDR2 YFSETQ come from the germline V gene. There are 17 residues in the CDR3. Sequenced material: blood, either unsorted or a sorted T cell fraction (not recorded which). V is TRBV5-1 and J is TRBJ1-2; D ambiguous. The source of this sequence is a human donor who was either an allogeneic HSCT recipient or a stem cell or donor lymphocyte infusion donor (not recorded which). It is not recorded whose cells these are; they may come from a transplant donor. DNA for the CDR3: TGCGCCAGCAGCTTAGAGGGATCCTCCTTAGCTAACTATGGCTACACCTTC. Amino acid sequence: CASSLEGSSLANYGYTF.